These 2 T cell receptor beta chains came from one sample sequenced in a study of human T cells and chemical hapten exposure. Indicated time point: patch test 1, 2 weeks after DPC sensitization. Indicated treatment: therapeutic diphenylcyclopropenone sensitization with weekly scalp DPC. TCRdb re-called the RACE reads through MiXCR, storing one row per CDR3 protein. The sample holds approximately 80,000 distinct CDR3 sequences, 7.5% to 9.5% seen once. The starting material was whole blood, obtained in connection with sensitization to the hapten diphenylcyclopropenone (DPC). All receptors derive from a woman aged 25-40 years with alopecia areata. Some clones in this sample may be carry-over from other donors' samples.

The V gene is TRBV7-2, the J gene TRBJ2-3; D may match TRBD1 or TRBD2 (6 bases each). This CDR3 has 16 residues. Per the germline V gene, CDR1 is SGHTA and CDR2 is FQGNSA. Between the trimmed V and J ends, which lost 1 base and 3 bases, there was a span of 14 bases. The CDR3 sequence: CASSLVGRGGTDTQYF. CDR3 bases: TGTGCCAGCAGCTTAGTAGGCAGGGGAGGTACAGATACGCAGTATTTT.

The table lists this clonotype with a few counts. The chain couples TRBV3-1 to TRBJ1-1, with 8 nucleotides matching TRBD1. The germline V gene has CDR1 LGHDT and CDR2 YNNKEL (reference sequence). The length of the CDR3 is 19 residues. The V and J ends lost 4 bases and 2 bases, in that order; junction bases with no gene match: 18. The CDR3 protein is CASSPVPGQVQRQNTEAFF. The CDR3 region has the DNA TGTGCCAGCAGCCCCGTCCCGGGACAGGTCCAAAGGCAAAACACTGAAGCTTTCTTT.